The T cell receptor (beta chain) described here comes from a study of cytomegalovirus exposure and HLA in healthy donors. Study observations and caveats: Reportedly, fewer N-insertions than the roughly 700-donor mean appeared in an Asian-associated ancestry cluster in a later analysis. When analyzed later, a missense DCLRE1C variant was found to be linked to TCR beta V- and J-gene trimming. Later examination showed HLA-associated TCR beta chains had greater clonal expansion than equally common others. Earlier findings revealed that most TCR beta V segments proved productive either about 90% or about 30% of the time.

Regarding this clone: Its target is not known.

The PCR made use of 60 Vbeta and 13 Jbeta primers. Produced via immunoSEQ multiplex PCR; TCRdb's table is partial and in-frame only. The sample holds 120,000 or so clones, 80% to 90% seen once. The CDR3 runs 13 residues. Germline values: CDR1 MGHDK, CDR2 SYGVNS. V lost 9 bases to trimming and J lost 1 base; unmatched junction nucleotides: 2. What was sequenced was PBMCs. V and J are TRBV25-1 and TRBJ2-2; TRBD1 matches at 7 bases. The receptor comes from a man in his forties in good health and CMV-seronegative. The CDR3 region is CASRQGNTGELFF. The CDR3 nucleotides are TGTGCCAGTAGACAGGGGAACACCGGGGAGCTGTTTTTT.